Each of the 15 T cell receptor beta chains below was sequenced from the same sample in a study of blood T cell repertoires in COVID-19. Only in-frame clones appear in the TCRdb table, and some are missing; sequencing was by immunoSEQ multiplex PCR. The sample contains 130,000 or so clones, 85% of which appear only once. Sequenced input: peripheral blood. The receptor source for this set is a man aged 60-69 years with acute or convalescent COVID-19.

In DNA form, the CDR3 reads TGCGCCAGCAGCTTGACGACTAGCGGAGGGGAGCAGTTCTTC. This translates into CASSLTTSGGEQFF. The chain carries TRBV5-1 and TRBJ2-1; 9 bases line up with TRBD2. CDR1 and CDR2 from the germline V gene are SGHRS and YFSETQ. The CDR3 spans 14 residues. V was clipped by 1 base and J by 10 bases; unmatched bases: 6.

The sample holds one count of this clone. The V and J genes are TRBV3-1 (or the pseudogene TRBV3-2) and TRBJ1-5; D gene ambiguous. V shed 2 bases and J shed 4 bases, with 6 bases lying between them. Looked up from germline, CDR1 is LGHDT and CDR2 is YNNKEL (reference sequence). This CDR3 region has 13 residues. CDR3: CASSQQENQPQHF. In DNA form, the CDR3 reads TGTGCCAGCAGCCAACAGGAAAATCAGCCCCAGCATTTT.

The genes are TRBV9 and TRBJ2-5; unclear D gene. Germline CDR1 reads SGDLS; CDR2 reads YYNGEE. This CDR3 has 13 amino acids. Trimming pared 4 bases from V and 2 bases from J, leaving 9 bases between. The CDR3 here is CASSYSNQETQYF. For the CDR3, the DNA is TGTGCCAGCAGCTACTCGAATCAAGAGACCCAGTACTTC. Looking up the rest from reference TRBV9 and TRBJ2-5 gives the full variable domain: DSGVTQTPKHLITATGQRVTLRCSPRSGDLSVYWYQQSLDQGLQFLIQYYNGEERAKGNILERFSAQQFPDLHSELNLSSLELGDSALYFCASSYSNQETQYFGPGTRLLVL.

The chain links TRBV2 to TRBJ1-5; D unresolved. The CDR3 consists of 13 residues. In germline, CDR1 is SNHLY, CDR2 FYNNEI. Deletions cut 2 bases from V and 10 bases from J, with 12 bases between. CDR3 coding DNA: TGTGCCAGCAGTGAAAACGGCGGGAGCCCCCAGCATTTT. It encodes CASSENGGSPQHF.

V gene TRBV13 combines with J gene TRBJ2-7, with 8 bases identical to TRBD1. From germline, CDR1 is PRHDT and CDR2 FYEKMQ (reference sequence). This CDR3 comprises 15 residues. V was clipped by 5 bases and J by 2 bases; unmatched bases: 8. The CDR3 DNA reads TGTGCCAGCAGCGGGGGGACAGGAAGAACCTACGAGCAGTACTTC. It encodes CASSGGTGRTYEQYF.

V gene TRBV25-1 combines with J gene TRBJ2-1, with D possibly matching TRBD2 (6 bases). V lost 7 bases and J 1 base, leaving 11 bases between the germline ends. This CDR3 comprises 14 residues. The germline V gene has CDR1 MGHDK and CDR2 SYGVNS. This CDR3 reads CASTPGTSYNEQFF. CDR3 in DNA: TGTGCCAGCACCCCAGGGACTTCCTACAATGAGCAGTTCTTC.

The chain carries TRBV24-1 and TRBJ2-1, with 9 bases matching TRBD2. The germline gives CDR1 KGHDR, CDR2 SFDVKD. J lost 10 bases, V lost 4 bases, and 7 bases had no gene match. CDR3 length: 14 amino acids. The CDR3 loop reads CATSDLGLAKEQFF. The DNA of the CDR3 is TGTGCCACCAGTGACCTAGGACTAGCGAAGGAGCAGTTCTTC.

This chain joins TRBV19 and TRBJ1-4; D possibly corresponds to TRBD1 (5 bases). CDR3 length: 13 residues. The germline V and J ends were trimmed by 6 bases and 8 bases, with 13 bases remaining between them. CDR1 LNHDA and CDR2 SQIVND come from the germline V gene (reference sequence). This CDR3 is CASSLTRGEKLFF. The CDR3 region has the DNA TGTGCCAGTAGCCTAACCCGGGGGGAAAAACTGTTTTTT.

V and J are TRBV7-2 and TRBJ2-1; no clear D. CDR1 and CDR2 from the germline V gene are SGHTA and FQGNSA. V shed 1 base and J shed 0 bases, with 16 bases lying between them. The CDR3 has 18 residues. CDR3 sequence: CASSLVNTPRSSYNEQFF. The CDR3 DNA sequence: TGTGCCAGCAGCTTAGTTAATACTCCAAGGAGCTCCTACAATGAGCAGTTCTTC.

The gene calls are TRBV7-8 and TRBJ2-2; 8 positions match TRBD2. The CDR3 is 19 residues long. J gave up 5 bases and V 1 base, and 15 bases lay outside the gene matches. CDR1 and CDR2 (germline): SGHVS, FQNEAQ. The CDR3 region is CASSLEPPMGAGATGELFF. DNA for the CDR3: TGTGCCAGCAGCTTAGAACCCCCGATGGGAGCGGGAGCGACCGGGGAGCTGTTTTTT.

V and J are TRBV3-1 (or the pseudogene TRBV3-2) and TRBJ2-5; 8 bases line up with TRBD2. V shed 0 bases, J shed 1 base, and the junction held 7 bases outside the gene matches. In germline, CDR1 is LGHDT, CDR2 YNNKEL (reference sequence). The CDR3 is 17 residues long. This CDR3 reads CASSQEWSSGLQETQYF. The CDR3 DNA is TGTGCCAGCAGCCAAGAGTGGTCTAGCGGGCTCCAAGAGACCCAGTACTTC.

The CDR3 loop reads CASSFNTGRGNTIYF. In nucleotides, the CDR3 is TGTGCCAGCAGCTTTAACACGGGGAGAGGAAACACCATATATTTT. The chain is built from TRBV5-5 and TRBJ1-3; D call uncertain. Trimming left V 2 bases short and J 4 bases short, with 13 bases between. The CDR3 covers 15 residues. The germline V gene encodes CDR1 SGHKS and CDR2 YYEKEE (reference sequence).

The gene calls are TRBV5-1 and TRBJ2-5; 8 bases match TRBD2. Germline CDR1 SGHRS, CDR2 YFSETQ. CDR3 length: 15 amino acids. V lost 1 base and J lost 6; bases outside the gene matches: 8. DNA of the CDR3: TGCGCCAGCAGCTTGACTAGCGGAGGTCAACAGACCCAGTACTTC. This sequence encodes CASSLTSGGQQTQYF.

The chain has TRBV4-1 and TRBJ1-3, with D unresolved. The CDR3 contains 14 residues. Germline V gene lookup returns CDR1 MGHRA and CDR2 YSYEKL. V was clipped by 5 bases and J by 3 bases, with 11 bases between them. The CDR3: CASSSQALGNTIYF. The CDR3 DNA sequence: TGCGCCAGCAGCTCCCAGGCCCTTGGAAACACCATATATTTT.

This clone has more than one count but fewer than ten. The chain combines TRBV28 with TRBJ2-5; 10 nucleotides agree with TRBD2. Germline trimming cut 4 bases from V and 5 bases from J; bases unmatched to any gene: 10. The CDR3 has 16 amino acids. CDR1 and CDR2 (germline): MDHEN, SYDVKM. This CDR3 reads CASSSPSLAGVETQYF. The CDR3 bases are TGTGCCAGCAGTTCCCCCTCCCTAGCGGGAGTGGAGACCCAGTACTTC. Full variable domain (rest looked up from reference TRBV28 and TRBJ2-5): DVKVTQSSRYLVKRTGEKVFLECVQDMDHENMFWYRQDPGLGLRLIYFSYDVKMKEKGDIPEGYSVSREKKERFSLILESASTNQTSMYLCASSSPSLAGVETQYFGPGTRLLVL.